Listed below are T cell receptor beta chains from one sample, sequenced in a study of T-cell memory formation after mild COVID-19. One entry per CDR3 protein, called by TCRdb with MiXCR from the 5' RACE reads. The sample lists 110,000 to 150,000 distinct CDR3 sequences, around 14% seen once, with 25% to 30% in the top ten. Specimen: PBMCs or a T cell subset sorted from them (not recorded which). These receptor sequences come from an adult woman who had mild COVID-19 (a few samples of this study predate the infection). Cell type and time point are not known. Both conserved end residues are part of each CDR3. The D gene is left open where the match is weak. A clone size is listed for some rows: how often the clone was seen (once, few, many), or a class if it is expanded.

v_gene: TRBV9; j_gene: TRBJ1-4; abundance: .; d_gene: .; CDR3aa: CASSGYGEKLFF; CDR3nt: TGTGCCAGCAGCGGGTACGGTGAAAAACTGTTTTTT
v_gene: TRBV7-2; j_gene: TRBJ2-7; abundance: few; d_gene: .; CDR3aa: CASSYGTPYEQYF; CDR3nt: TGTGCCAGCAGCTACGGGACACCCTACGAGCAGTACTTC
v_gene: TRBV7-3; j_gene: TRBJ2-2; abundance: few; d_gene: .; CDR3aa: CASSLTLATNTGELFF; CDR3nt: TGTGCCAGCAGCTTAACCCTAGCGACGAACACCGGGGAGCTGTTTTTT
v_gene: TRBV18; j_gene: TRBJ2-2; abundance: .; d_gene: TRBD1; CDR3aa: CASSDADRAAGELFF; CDR3nt: TGTGCCAGCTCAGACGCGGACAGGGCCGCCGGGGAGCTGTTTTTT
v_gene: TRBV30; j_gene: TRBJ1-1; abundance: .; d_gene: .; CDR3aa: CAWSPTLTLMNTEAFF; CDR3nt: TGTGCCTGGAGCCCTACCCTGACTCTCATGAACACTGAAGCTTTCTTT
v_gene: TRBV24-1; j_gene: TRBJ1-1; abundance: .; d_gene: .; CDR3aa: CATRSNMNTEAFF; CDR3nt: TGTGCCACGCGATCAAACATGAACACTGAAGCTTTCTTT
v_gene: TRBV11-2; j_gene: TRBJ2-7; abundance: .; d_gene: .; CDR3aa: CASSPGLGFGEQYF; CDR3nt: TGTGCCAGCAGCCCAGGACTGGGGTTTGGGGAGCAGTACTTC
v_gene: TRBV9; j_gene: TRBJ1-2; abundance: .; d_gene: TRBD1; CDR3aa: CASTSRQGWNYGYTF; CDR3nt: TGTGCCAGCACCAGCAGACAGGGGTGGAACTATGGCTACACCTTC
v_gene: TRBV12-3/TRBV12-4; j_gene: TRBJ2-1; abundance: few; d_gene: TRBD2; CDR3aa: CASSAGTSGRDKFF; CDR3nt: TGTGCCAGCAGTGCCGGGACTAGCGGGAGGGATAAGTTCTTC
v_gene: TRBV5-6; j_gene: TRBJ2-1; abundance: few; d_gene: TRBD2; CDR3aa: CASSLGRGLAGGNEQFF; CDR3nt: TGTGCCAGCAGCTTGGGAAGGGGACTAGCGGGAGGCAATGAGCAGTTCTTC
v_gene: TRBV7-2; j_gene: TRBJ2-7; abundance: many; d_gene: .; CDR3aa: CASSEVGAYEQYF; CDR3nt: TGTGCCAGCAGCGAGGTCGGAGCCTACGAGCAGTACTTC
v_gene: TRBV7-2; j_gene: TRBJ1-4; abundance: few; d_gene: .; CDR3aa: CASSLDGVANEKLFF; CDR3nt: TGTGCCAGCAGCTTAGATGGGGTAGCTAATGAAAAACTGTTTTTT
v_gene: TRBV19; j_gene: TRBJ2-7; abundance: .; d_gene: TRBD1; CDR3aa: CASSPPPGTGSYEQYF; CDR3nt: TGTGCCAGTAGTCCTCCACCAGGGACAGGATCCTACGAGCAGTACTTC
v_gene: TRBV18; j_gene: TRBJ1-5; abundance: few; d_gene: .; CDR3aa: CASSPFADPGSIGQPQHF; CDR3nt: TGTGCCAGCTCACCATTTGCGGATCCCGGGAGTATAGGACAGCCCCAGCATTTT
v_gene: TRBV20-1; j_gene: TRBJ2-7; abundance: once; d_gene: .; CDR3aa: CSASGPTTYEQYF; CDR3nt: TGCAGTGCTAGCGGGCCGACCACCTACGAGCAGTACTTC
v_gene: TRBV15; j_gene: TRBJ1-2; abundance: .; d_gene: .; CDR3aa: CATREGFNYGYTF; CDR3nt: TGTGCCACACGTGAGGGCTTTAACTATGGCTACACCTTC
v_gene: TRBV24-1; j_gene: TRBJ2-7; abundance: once; d_gene: .; CDR3aa: CATSDLLEQYF; CDR3nt: TGTGCCACCAGTGATTTGTTGGAGCAGTACTTC
v_gene: TRBV11-2; j_gene: TRBJ2-3; abundance: .; d_gene: TRBD1; CDR3aa: CASSIGTGVRDTQYF; CDR3nt: TGTGCCAGCAGCATCGGGACAGGGGTCAGGGATACGCAGTATTTT
v_gene: TRBV29-1; j_gene: TRBJ2-3; abundance: .; d_gene: .; CDR3aa: CSVEGAGISTDTQYF; CDR3nt: TGCAGCGTTGAGGGGGCAGGGATTAGCACAGATACGCAGTATTTT
v_gene: TRBV2; j_gene: TRBJ1-1; abundance: .; d_gene: .; CDR3aa: CASSLVQGTEAFF; CDR3nt: TGTGCCAGCAGTCTCGTCCAAGGGACTGAAGCTTTCTTT
v_gene: TRBV10-2; j_gene: TRBJ2-7; abundance: .; d_gene: TRBD2; CDR3aa: CASSLPTAGVSDEQYF; CDR3nt: TGCGCCAGCAGTCTCCCGACAGCGGGAGTAAGTGACGAGCAGTACTTC
v_gene: TRBV4-1; j_gene: TRBJ2-1; abundance: .; d_gene: .; CDR3aa: CASSQAGEYNEQFF; CDR3nt: TGCGCCAGCAGCCAAGCCGGGGAGTACAATGAGCAGTTCTTC
v_gene: TRBV27; j_gene: TRBJ1-5; abundance: few; d_gene: .; CDR3aa: CASSLWGGNQPQHF; CDR3nt: TGTGCCAGCAGTTTATGGGGGGGCAATCAGCCCCAGCATTTT
v_gene: TRBV11-2; j_gene: TRBJ2-3; abundance: many; d_gene: .; CDR3aa: CASSLESGPGTDTQYF; CDR3nt: TGTGCCAGCAGCTTAGAATCAGGGCCGGGAACAGATACGCAGTATTTT
v_gene: TRBV7-3; j_gene: TRBJ2-3; abundance: many; d_gene: .; CDR3aa: CASSPISTDTQYF; CDR3nt: TGTGCCAGCAGCCCTATTAGCACAGATACGCAGTATTTT
v_gene: TRBV15; j_gene: TRBJ2-3; abundance: few; d_gene: TRBD2; CDR3aa: CATTETRERETDTQYF; CDR3nt: TGTGCCACCACCGAAACTAGGGAGCGGGAAACAGATACGCAGTATTTT
v_gene: TRBV9; j_gene: TRBJ2-5; abundance: few; d_gene: .; CDR3aa: CASSASGPDGQYF; CDR3nt: TGTGCCAGCAGCGCGTCGGGGCCCGACGGCCAGTACTTC
v_gene: TRBV4-1; j_gene: TRBJ1-2; abundance: .; d_gene: .; CDR3aa: CASSPITGTPAGYTF; CDR3nt: TGCGCCAGCAGCCCTATAACCGGGACACCGGCAGGCTACACCTTC
v_gene: TRBV4-1; j_gene: TRBJ2-3; abundance: .; d_gene: TRBD2; CDR3aa: CASSQEPRELAGGPTDTQYF; CDR3nt: TGCGCCAGCAGCCAGGAGCCCCGGGAACTAGCGGGAGGGCCGACAGATACGCAGTATTTT
v_gene: TRBV7-6; j_gene: TRBJ2-7; abundance: few; d_gene: .; CDR3aa: CASSLGPGLGQGYEQYF; CDR3nt: TGTGCCAGCAGCTTAGGGCCAGGGCTAGGACAAGGCTACGAGCAGTACTTC
v_gene: TRBV20-1; j_gene: TRBJ2-7; abundance: few; d_gene: .; CDR3aa: CSAGPATAYEQYF; CDR3nt: TGCAGTGCTGGTCCGGCGACCGCCTACGAGCAGTACTTC
v_gene: TRBV5-1; j_gene: TRBJ2-1; abundance: .; d_gene: TRBD2; CDR3aa: CDSSFSGLVRSSYNEQFF; CDR3nt: TGCGACAGCAGCTTTAGTGGACTAGTACGAAGCTCCTACAATGAGCAGTTCTTC